This passage covers 9 T cell receptor beta chains from one sample sequenced in a study of tumor and adjacent non-tumor tissue in lung cancer. No cell sorting was done before RNA was extracted from the tissue. TCRbeta libraries were built with three rounds of nested PCR, modified from ARM-PCR. Each CDR3 protein gets one entry after TCRdb re-called the multiplex PCR reads with MiXCR. The sample includes about 200,000 distinct CDR3 sequences, 70% to 75% of them seen just once. The material sequenced was lung tumor tissue. These receptors were collected from a man aged 55 to 70 with non-small cell lung cancer.

This clonotype was seen a single time. Sequence at one end of the junction differs from germline and may be a read error. This chain links TRBV20-1 with TRBJ2-3; D possibly corresponds to TRBD1 (5 bases). In germline, CDR1 is DFQATT, CDR2 SNEGSKA (reference sequence). This CDR3 spans 15 amino acids. CDR3 protein: CSARGPKGNTDTHYF. Written as DNA, the CDR3 is TGCAGTGCTAGAGGGCCCAAGGGGAACACAGATACGCATTATTTT.

This clonotype came up a few times. As the CDR3 is not closed by the conserved phenylalanine or tryptophan, this likely results from a read error. J is TRBJ1-1 and V is TRBV29-1; maybe TRBD1 (6 bases). CDR1 and CDR2 from the germline V gene are SQVTM and ANQGSEA. The CDR3 is 12 residues long. The CDR3 sequence is CSVRPGATEAFS. DNA for the CDR3: TGTAGCGTCCGACCGGGGGCCACTGAAGCTTTCTCT.

This clonotype appeared many times. This chain connects TRBV11-3 to TRBJ2-3; TRBD2 aligns across 11 bases. The CDR3 loop spans 17 amino acids. In germline, CDR1 is SGHNT, CDR2 YENEEA. V shed 3 bases, J shed 5 bases, and the junction held 10 bases outside the gene matches. Written as DNA, the CDR3 is TGTGCCAGCAGCTTCGATGTTAGCGGGGGGGCAGGAGATACGCAGTATTTT. Translated, it gives CASSFDVSGGAGDTQYF.

This clonotype was counted at least ten times. The chain carries TRBV10-1 and TRBJ2-3, with a weak D call TRBD2 (6 bases). V dropped 3 bases and J dropped 6 bases, with 13 bases sitting between them. In germline, CDR1 is WNHNN, CDR2 SYGVQD (reference sequence). This CDR3 has 14 residues. CDR3 in DNA: TGCGCCAGCAGTGAAGGTCACGGAGGGGATACGCAGTATTTT. Protein sequence: CASSEGHGGDTQYF.

About this clonotype itself: The junction departs from germline at one end; a sequencing error may be responsible. The V and J genes are TRBV6-5 and TRBJ1-2, with D maybe TRBD1 (5 bases). CDR1 and CDR2 (germline): MNHEY, SVGAGI. This CDR3 is built from 14 residues. The DNA for the CDR3 is TGTGCCAGGAGTTACTCCGAGGGGCCCTATGGCTACACCTTC. Translated: CARSYSEGPYGYTF.

As regards this clonotype: This may be a read error: a much more frequent sequence differs by one nucleotide. The chain uses TRBV4-2 and TRBJ2-7; D might be TRBD1 (5 bases). The CDR3 contains 16 residues. The V gene lost 0 bases and the J gene lost 3 bases, with 15 bases spanning the gap. Germline loops: CDR1 LGHNA, CDR2 YNFKEQ. The CDR3 loop reads CASSQDRQGHYYEQYF. In nucleotides, the CDR3 is TGTGCCAGCAGCCAAGATCGGCAGGGTCACTACTACGAGCAGTACTTC.

In regard to this clonotype: This may be a read error, as it is one base from a much larger clone. The chain employs TRBV7-8 and TRBJ1-5, with D perhaps TRBD1 or TRBD2 (5 bases each). The J call may be incorrect, as the DNA end agrees better with TRBJ2-3. Germline V lookup: CDR1 SGHVS, CDR2 FQNEAQ. There are 15 residues in the CDR3. CDR3 in amino acids: CASSLSGQAAQPQYF. CDR3 bases: TGTGCCAGCAGCTTATCGGGGCAGGCGGCGCAGCCCCAGTATTTT.

This chain joins TRBV6-5 and TRBJ1-2, with TRBD1 identical over 10 bases. J gave up 7 bases and V 7 bases, and 15 bases lay outside the gene matches. The CDR3 covers 16 residues. CDR1 is MNHEY, CDR2 SVGAGI, per germline. The CDR3 loop is CASNTQDRGVLGGYTF. CDR3 nucleotide sequence: TGTGCCAGCAATACCCAGGACAGGGGGGTTTTGGGTGGCTACACCTTC.

As for this clonotype: The germline gene is not matched at one end of the junction; a read error may be the cause. The genes are TRBV20-1 and TRBJ1-6; a possible D gene is TRBD1 (5 bases). Germline CDR1 DFQATT, CDR2 SNEGSKA (reference sequence). The CDR3 spans 14 residues. CDR3 in DNA: TGTAGTGGTAGAGGGGACCTAGGGAATTCACCCCTCCACTTT. Protein: CSGRGDLGNSPLHF.